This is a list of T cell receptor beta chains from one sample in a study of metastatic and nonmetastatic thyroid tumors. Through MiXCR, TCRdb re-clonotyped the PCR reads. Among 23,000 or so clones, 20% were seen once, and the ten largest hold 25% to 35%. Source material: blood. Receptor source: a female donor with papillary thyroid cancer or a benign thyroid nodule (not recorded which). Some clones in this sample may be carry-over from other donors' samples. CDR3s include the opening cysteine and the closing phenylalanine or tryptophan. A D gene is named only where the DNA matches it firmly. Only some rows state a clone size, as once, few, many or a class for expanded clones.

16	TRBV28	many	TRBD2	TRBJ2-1	TGTGCCAGCAGCCTGGGACTAGCGGGAGGAAAGAGTGAGCAGTTCTTC	CASSLGLAGGKSEQFF
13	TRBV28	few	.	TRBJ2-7	TGTGCCAGCAGGCGGACCTTCAGATACGAGCATTACTTC	CASRRTFRYEHYF
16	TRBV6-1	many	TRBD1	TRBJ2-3	TGTGCCAGCAGTGTGGGGACAGGGCCGTTATCCGATACGCAGTATTTT	CASSVGTGPLSDTQYF
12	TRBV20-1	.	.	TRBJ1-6	TGCAGTGCTAGGCGGAAAAATTCACCCATCAACTTT	CSARRKNSPINF
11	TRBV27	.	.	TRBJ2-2	TGTGCCAGCAGTTTTCTGGTAGAGCTGTTTTTT	CASSFLVELFF
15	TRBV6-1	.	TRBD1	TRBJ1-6	TGTGCCAGCAGTGCACAACAGGGGCGAAATTCACCCCTCCACTTT	CASSAQQGRNSPLHF
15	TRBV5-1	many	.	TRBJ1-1	TGCGCCAGCAGCTTGGGAGGGGGGGCATGGACTGAAGCTTTCTTT	CASSLGGGAWTEAFF
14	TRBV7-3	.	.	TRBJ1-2	TGTGCCAGCAGCCCTGGACAGACCAACTATGGCTACACCTTC	CASSPGQTNYGYTF
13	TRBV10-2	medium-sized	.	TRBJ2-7	TGCGCCAGCAGTGAGAACAGGCAATACGAGCAGTACTTC	CASSENRQYEQYF
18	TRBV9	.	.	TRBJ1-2	TGTGCCAGCAGTGCAGAAAAGGGTTCCTCCATGCTATCATATGGCTACAACTTC	CASSAEKGSSMLSYGYNF
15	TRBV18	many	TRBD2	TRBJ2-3	TGTGCCAGCTCACCTAGCGGGGGGAGCACAGATACGCAGTATTTT	CASSPSGGSTDTQYF
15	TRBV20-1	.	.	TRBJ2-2	TGCAGTGCTAGTTGGCTATCGGGTAGCACCGGGGAGCTGTTTTTT	CSASWLSGSTGELFF
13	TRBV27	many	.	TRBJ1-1	TGTGCCAGCAGGCTGACAGGAAGAACTGAAGCTTTCTTT	CASRLTGRTEAFF
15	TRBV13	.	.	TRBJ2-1	TGTGCCAGCAGCTTAGGCTACACTCAATACAATGAGCAGTTCTTC	CASSLGYTQYNEQFF
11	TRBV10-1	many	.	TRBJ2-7	TGCGCCAGCAGTGATTCCTACGAGCAGTACTTC	CASSDSYEQYF
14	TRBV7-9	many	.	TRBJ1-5	TGTGCCAGCAGCTTAGTCGGAGGTGGGGAGCCCCAGCATTTT	CASSLVGGGEPQHF
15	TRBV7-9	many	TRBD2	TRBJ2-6	TGTGCCAGCAGCCGGGGGGGCTCTGGGGCCAACGTCCTGACTTTC	CASSRGGSGANVLTF
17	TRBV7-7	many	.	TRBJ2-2	TGTGCCAGCAGCTTATCCCCATCGGGATTAGGGGCCGGGGAGCTGTTTTTT	CASSLSPSGLGAGELFF
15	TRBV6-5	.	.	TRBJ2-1	TGTGCCAGCAGTTACGTTGAGGGCAGCTACAATGAGCAGTTCTTC	CASSYVEGSYNEQFF
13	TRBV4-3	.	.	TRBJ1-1	TGCGCCAGCAGCCAAGACTGCCTTAGTGAAGCTTTCTTT	CASSQDCLSEAFF
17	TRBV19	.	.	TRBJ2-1	TGTGCCAGTAAACCTTCCTCTGGAACGAGCTCCTACAATGAGCAGTTCTTC	CASKPSSGTSSYNEQFF
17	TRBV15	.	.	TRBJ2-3	TGTTTCACCAGCAGAGCGGCGGGGGCCACTAGCACAGATACGCAGTATTTT	CFTSRAAGATSTDTQYF
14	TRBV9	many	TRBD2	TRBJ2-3	TGTGCCAGCAGCCGGGGGGACTACACAGATACGCAGTATTTT	CASSRGDYTDTQYF
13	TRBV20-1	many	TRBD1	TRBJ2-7	TGCAGTGCAGGACAGGGGAGGACCTACGAGCAGTACTTC	CSAGQGRTYEQYF
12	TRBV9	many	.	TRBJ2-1	TGTGCCAGCAGCGGGGCTAGCAATGAGCAGTTCTTC	CASSGASNEQFF
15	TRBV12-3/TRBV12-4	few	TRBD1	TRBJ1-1	TGTGCCAGCAGTCCCCGGACAGGGTCTCCCTTTGAAGCTTTCTTT	CASSPRTGSPFEAFF
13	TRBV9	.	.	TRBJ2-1	TGTGCCAGCAGCGTAACCAGTACCAGTGAGCAGTTCTTC	CASSVTSTSEQFF
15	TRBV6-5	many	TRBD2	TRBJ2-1	TGTGCCAGCAGTTATGGGAGGGCCGCAGTCAATGAGCAGTTCTTC	CASSYGRAAVNEQFF
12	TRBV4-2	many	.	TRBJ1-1	TGTGCCAGCAGCGGAGGGAACACTGAAGCTTTCTTT	CASSGGNTEAFF
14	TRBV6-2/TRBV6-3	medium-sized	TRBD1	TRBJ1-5	TGTGCCAGCAGTCCCAGGGGGCCGAATCAGCCCCAGCATTTT	CASSPRGPNQPQHF
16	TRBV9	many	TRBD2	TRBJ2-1	TGTGCCAGCAGCTCACGGACTAGCGGGATCCGAAATGAGCAGTTCTTC	CASSSRTSGIRNEQFF
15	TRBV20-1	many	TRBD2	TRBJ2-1	TGCAGTGCTGGGGGACTAGCGCTACCTTACAATGAGCAGTTCTTC	CSAGGLALPYNEQFF
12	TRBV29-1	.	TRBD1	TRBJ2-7	TGCAGCGTTGGGGACAGGACCTACGAGCAGTACTTC	CSVGDRTYEQYF
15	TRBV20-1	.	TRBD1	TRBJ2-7	TGCAGTGCTAGAGATACCCGGGACAGCTCCCACGAGCAGCACTTC	CSARDTRDSSHEQHF
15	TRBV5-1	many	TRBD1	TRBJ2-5	TGCGCCAGCAGGGAGACAGGGGGCGGAAGGGAGACCCAGTACTTC	CASRETGGGRETQYF
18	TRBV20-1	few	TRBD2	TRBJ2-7	TGCAGTGCTCTAGCCGCTAGCGGGAGTGGGGGGACATTCGACGAGCAGTACTTC	CSALAASGSGGTFDEQYF
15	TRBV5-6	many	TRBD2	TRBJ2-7	TGTGCCAGCAGCTCGGGCTGGGCGGGAGTTTACGAGCAGTACTTC	CASSSGWAGVYEQYF
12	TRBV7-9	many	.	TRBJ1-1	TGTGCCAGCAGCCTAGATTACAGGGAGGCTTTCTTT	CASSLDYREAFF
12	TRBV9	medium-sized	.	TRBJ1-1	TGTGCCAGCAGCGGGTCGAACACTGAAGCTTTCTTT	CASSGSNTEAFF
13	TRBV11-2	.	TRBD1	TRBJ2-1	TGTGCCAGCAGCTTAGCTTCTAGGACAGGGCCGTTCTTC	CASSLASRTGPFF
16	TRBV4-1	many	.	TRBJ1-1	TGCGCCAGCAGCAGAGGGCAGGCGTTTATACCGGGTGAAGCTTTCTTT	CASSRGQAFIPGEAFF
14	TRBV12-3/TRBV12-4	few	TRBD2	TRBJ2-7	TGTGCTAGCAGTTTGGCTAGCGGTAGAGGTGAGCAGTACTTC	CASSLASGRGEQYF
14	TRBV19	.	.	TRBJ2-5	TGTGCCAGTACCTCCCGGGGCTCCTCCGAGACCCAGTACTTC	CASTSRGSSETQYF
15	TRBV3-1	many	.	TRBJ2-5	TGTGCCAGCAGCGCCCTCGGGGGAAGCCAAGAGACCCAGTACTTC	CASSALGGSQETQYF
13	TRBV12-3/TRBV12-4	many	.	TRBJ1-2	TGTGCCAGCACTCGGGGCTCAAACTATGGCTACACCTTC	CASTRGSNYGYTF
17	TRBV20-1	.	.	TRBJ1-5	TGCAGTGCTAGACTCCGAAGGGGGGGCTTTAGCAATCAGCCCCAGCATTTT	CSARLRRGGFSNQPQHF
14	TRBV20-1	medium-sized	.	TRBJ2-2	TGCAGTGCTAGCCCCTTATCGAACACCGGGGAGCTGTTTTTT	CSASPLSNTGELFF
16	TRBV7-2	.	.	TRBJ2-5	TGTGCCAGCAGCTTAGGCGTAGCGTGCGCCAAAGAGACCCAGTACTTC	CASSLGVACAKETQYF
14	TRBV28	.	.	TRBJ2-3	TGTGCCAGCAGTTTATTACAGGGAAGGGATACGCAGTATTTT	CASSLLQGRDTQYF
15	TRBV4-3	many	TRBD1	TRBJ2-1	TGCGCCAGCAGCCTACAGTACGGACAGGTCAATGAGCAGTTCTTC	CASSLQYGQVNEQFF
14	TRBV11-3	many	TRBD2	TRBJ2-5	TGTGCCAGCAGTAAAGCGGGAGAAGAAGAGACCCAGTACTTC	CASSKAGEEETQYF
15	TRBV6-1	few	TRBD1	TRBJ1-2	TGTGCCAGCAGACCGACCCAGGGGGCGCGGGGTGGCTACACCTTC	CASRPTQGARGGYTF
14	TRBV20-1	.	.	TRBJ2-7	TGCAGTGCTCTCCTAGACAGTAATTGGGACGAGCATTACTTC	CSALLDSNWDEHYF
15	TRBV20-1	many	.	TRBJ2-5	TGCAGTGCTAGAGATCGCGGACAGCCACAAGAGACCCAGTACTTC	CSARDRGQPQETQYF
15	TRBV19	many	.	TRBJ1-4	TGTGCCAGTAGTATTTTTGGTGTCTCAAATGAAAAACTGTTTTTT	CASSIFGVSNEKLFF